This is a list of T cell receptor beta chains from one sample in a study of regulatory T cells in long-lasting Graves disease. TCRdb itself ran the multiplex PCR reads through MiXCR, one entry per CDR3 protein. Among about 470,000 distinct CDR3 sequences listed, around 20% were seen once. The sample was peripheral blood mononuclear cells (PBMCs), taken when the disease was refractory, from a patient treated with antithyroid drugs. Receptors originate from a female donor with Graves disease. The CDR3 runs from the conserved cysteine through the conserved F or W.

TRBV28 | CASVRGGEQYF
TRBV15 | CATSRATFRDRGREQYF
TRBV2 | CASSETPGHTSYGYTF
TRBV7-9 | CASSARGGQGKLFF
TRBV24-1 | CATSDPGLAGTDTQYF
TRBV7-2 | CASSSPVGKTEAFF
TRBV9 | CVSSVTGQGIAEKLFF
TRBV13 | CASSPRGLADVAQYF
TRBV7-9 | CASRLTGELFF
TRBV6-1 | CAAPTKGARGANVLTF
TRBV13 | CASSKGGGNNEQFF
TRBV4-1 | CASSQAGGSNQPQHF
TRBV29-1 | CSVHSGYEQYF
TRBV5-1 | CASSTTGAPNQPQHF
TRBV27 | CASSKQREVYEQYF
TRBV14 | CASSQDRLGAFF
TRBV3-1 | CASSQAGTGRFKTEAFF
TRBV20-1 | CSARGNRGNTEAFF
TRBV6-1 | CASRSQGGNTEAFF
TRBV10-3 | CAISDGQVNTGELFF